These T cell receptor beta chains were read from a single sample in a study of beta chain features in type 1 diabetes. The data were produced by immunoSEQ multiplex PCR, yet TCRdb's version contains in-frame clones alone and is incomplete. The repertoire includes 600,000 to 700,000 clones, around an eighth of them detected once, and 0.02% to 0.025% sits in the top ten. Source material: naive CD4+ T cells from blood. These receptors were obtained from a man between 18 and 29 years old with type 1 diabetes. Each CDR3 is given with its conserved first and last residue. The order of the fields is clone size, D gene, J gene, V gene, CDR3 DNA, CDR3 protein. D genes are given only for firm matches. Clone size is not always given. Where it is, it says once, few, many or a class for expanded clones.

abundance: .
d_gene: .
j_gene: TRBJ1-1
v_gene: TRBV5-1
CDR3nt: TGCGCCAGCAGCTTCGGACTCGTGAACACTGAAGCTTTCTTT
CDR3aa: CASSFGLVNTEAFF

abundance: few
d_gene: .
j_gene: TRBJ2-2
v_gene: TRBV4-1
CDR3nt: TGCGCCAGCAGCCCAACAGGGAACACCGGGGAGCTGTTTTTT
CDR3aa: CASSPTGNTGELFF

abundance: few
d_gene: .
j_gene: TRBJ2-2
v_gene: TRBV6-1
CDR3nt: TGTGCCGTGGGAGGTGTCACCGGGGAGCTGTTTTTT
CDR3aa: CAVGGVTGELFF

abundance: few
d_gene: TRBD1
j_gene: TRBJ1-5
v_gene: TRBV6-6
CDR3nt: TGTGCCAGCAACCCTGACAGGGATAGCAATCAGCCCCAGCATTTT
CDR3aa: CASNPDRDSNQPQHF

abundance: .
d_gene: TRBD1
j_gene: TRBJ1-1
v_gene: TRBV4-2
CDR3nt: TGTGCCAGCAGCCAGGGGGGACAGGGGAACACTGAAGCTTTCTTT
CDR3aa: CASSQGGQGNTEAFF

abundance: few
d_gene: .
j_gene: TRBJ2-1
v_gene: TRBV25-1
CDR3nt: TGTGCCAGCAGTGAATACAGGGGAGGCTACAATGAGCAGTTCTTC
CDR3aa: CASSEYRGGYNEQFF

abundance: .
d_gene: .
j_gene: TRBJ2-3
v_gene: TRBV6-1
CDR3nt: TGTGCCAGCAGTGAAGCCCCAACGGACTATAATACGCAGTATTTT
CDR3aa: CASSEAPTDYNTQYF

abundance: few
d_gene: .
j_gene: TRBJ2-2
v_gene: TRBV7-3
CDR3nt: TGTGCCAGCAGCTTAATAGGCCCCGTTCCCGGGGAGCTGTTTTTT
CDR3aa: CASSLIGPVPGELFF

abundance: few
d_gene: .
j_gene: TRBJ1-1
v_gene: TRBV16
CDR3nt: TGTGCCAGCAGTCACGGGGGAAACACTGAAGCTTTCTTT
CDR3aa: CASSHGGNTEAFF

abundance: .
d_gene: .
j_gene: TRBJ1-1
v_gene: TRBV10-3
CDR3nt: TGTGCCATCAGTGAGTCAGGCGGGCAGATGAACACTGAAGCTTTCTTT
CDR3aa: CAISESGGQMNTEAFF

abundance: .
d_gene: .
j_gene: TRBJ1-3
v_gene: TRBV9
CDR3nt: TGTGCCAGCAGCGCAAGGGGGGCGTCTGGAAACACCATATATTTT
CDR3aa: CASSARGASGNTIYF

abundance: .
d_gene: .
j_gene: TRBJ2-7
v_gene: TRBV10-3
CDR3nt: TGTGCCTCAGGCCTGGGCCCTTACGAGCAGTACTTC
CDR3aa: CASGLGPYEQYF

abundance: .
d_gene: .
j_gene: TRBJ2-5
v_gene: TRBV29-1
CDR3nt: TGCAGCGTCAGTGTTGGCTTGGTCGGGAGCCAAGAGACCCAGTACTTC
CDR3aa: CSVSVGLVGSQETQYF

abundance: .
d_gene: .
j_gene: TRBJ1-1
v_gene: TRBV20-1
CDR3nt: TGCAGTGCTGGAGGCCGGACTGAAGCTTTCTTT
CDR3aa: CSAGGRTEAFF

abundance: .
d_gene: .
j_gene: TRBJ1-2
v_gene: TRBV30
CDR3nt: TGTGCCTGGAGTGGGACAGCAAAAACCTCTAACTATGGCTACACCTTC
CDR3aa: CAWSGTAKTSNYGYTF

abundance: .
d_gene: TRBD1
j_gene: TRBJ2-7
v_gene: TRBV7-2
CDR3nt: TGTGCCAGCAGCTTAAGACGACAGGGGGGCTACGAGCAGTACTTC
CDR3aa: CASSLRRQGGYEQYF

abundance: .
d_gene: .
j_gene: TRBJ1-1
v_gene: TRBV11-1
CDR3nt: TGTGCCAGCAGCTTAAACGGCATAGTAGTCACTGAAGCTTTCTTT
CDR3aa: CASSLNGIVVTEAFF

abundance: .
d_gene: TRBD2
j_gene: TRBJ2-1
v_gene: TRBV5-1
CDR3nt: TGCGCCAGCAGCTTGGGTGGCGGGGGTAATCCCCGGGAGCAGTTCTTC
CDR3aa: CASSLGGGGNPREQFF

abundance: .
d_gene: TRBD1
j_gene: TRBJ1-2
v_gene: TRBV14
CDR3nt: TGTGCCAGCAGACCCACAGGGGCGAACTATGGCTACACCTTC
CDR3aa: CASRPTGANYGYTF

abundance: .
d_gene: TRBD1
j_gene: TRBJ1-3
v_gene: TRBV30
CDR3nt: TGTGCCTGGAGCGCGACAGGGGGATCTTCTGGAAACACCATATATTTT
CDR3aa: CAWSATGGSSGNTIYF

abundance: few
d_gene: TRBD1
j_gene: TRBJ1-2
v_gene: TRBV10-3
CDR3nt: TGTGCCAGCCGCGGGGGACAGAACTCCTATGGCTACACCTTC
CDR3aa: CASRGGQNSYGYTF

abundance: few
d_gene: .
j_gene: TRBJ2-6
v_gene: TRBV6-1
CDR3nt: TGTGCCAGCAGTGACGCTTCGGGTGGGGACTCTGGGGCCAACGTCCTGACTTTC
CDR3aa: CASSDASGGDSGANVLTF

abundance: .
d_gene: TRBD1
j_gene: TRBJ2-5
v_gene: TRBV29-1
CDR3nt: TGCAGCGTTGCGACAGGGGGAGGAGAGACCCAGTACTTC
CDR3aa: CSVATGGGETQYF

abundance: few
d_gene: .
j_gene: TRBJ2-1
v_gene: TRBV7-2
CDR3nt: TGTGCCAGCAGCTTAGATCATGGATTATACAATGAGCAGTTCTTC
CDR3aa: CASSLDHGLYNEQFF

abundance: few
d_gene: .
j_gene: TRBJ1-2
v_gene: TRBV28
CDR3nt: TGTGCCAGCAGTTTGGGAGATTATGGCTACACCTTC
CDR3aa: CASSLGDYGYTF

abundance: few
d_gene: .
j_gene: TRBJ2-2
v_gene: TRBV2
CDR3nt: TGTGCCAGCAGTGAACGGCAGCATTCCACCGGGGAGCTGTTTTTT
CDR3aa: CASSERQHSTGELFF

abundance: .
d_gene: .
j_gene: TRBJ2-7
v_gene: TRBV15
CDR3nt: TGTGCCACCAGCAAAAGGACGGCTACCTACGAGCAGTACTTC
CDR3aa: CATSKRTATYEQYF

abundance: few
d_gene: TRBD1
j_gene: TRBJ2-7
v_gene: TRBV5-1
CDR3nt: TGCGCCAGCAGTCCTGGGACAGGGTGGAACGAGCAGTACTTC
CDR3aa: CASSPGTGWNEQYF

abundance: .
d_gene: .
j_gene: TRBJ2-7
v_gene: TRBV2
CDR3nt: TGTGCCAGCAGTGAGAGACAGGTTCGCTCCTACGAGCAGTACTTC
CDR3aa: CASSERQVRSYEQYF

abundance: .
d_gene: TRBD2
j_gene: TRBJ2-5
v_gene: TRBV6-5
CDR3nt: TGTGCCAGCAGTTACTCAGCGGGGGAGCAAGAGACCCAGTACTTC
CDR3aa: CASSYSAGEQETQYF

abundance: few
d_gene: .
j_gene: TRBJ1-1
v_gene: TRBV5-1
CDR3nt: TGCGCCAGCAGCTTGAGGGGGACTGAAGCTTTCTTT
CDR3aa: CASSLRGTEAFF

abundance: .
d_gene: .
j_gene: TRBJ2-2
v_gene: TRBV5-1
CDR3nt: TGCGCCAGCAGCTCTCCCGGGGCGAACACCGGGGAGCTGTTTTTT
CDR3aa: CASSSPGANTGELFF

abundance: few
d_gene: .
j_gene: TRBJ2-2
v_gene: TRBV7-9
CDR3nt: TGTGCCAGCAGCGGCGGGGCCCTGGGATCCGGGGAGCTGTTTTTT
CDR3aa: CASSGGALGSGELFF

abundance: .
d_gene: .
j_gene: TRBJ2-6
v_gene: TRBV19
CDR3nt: TGTGCCAGTAGTAGGGATGGGGCCAACGTCCTGACTTTC
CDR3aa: CASSRDGANVLTF

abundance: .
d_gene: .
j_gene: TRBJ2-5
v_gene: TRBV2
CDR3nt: TGTGCCACCGCGAGGGGGAATCAAGAGACCCAGTACTTC
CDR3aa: CATARGNQETQYF

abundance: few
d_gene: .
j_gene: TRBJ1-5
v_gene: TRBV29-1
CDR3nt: TGCAGCGTTGGGGGTCAGAATAGCAATCAGCCCCAGCATTTT
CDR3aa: CSVGGQNSNQPQHF

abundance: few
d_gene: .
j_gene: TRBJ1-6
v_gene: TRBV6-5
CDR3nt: TGTGCCAGCAGAAAGGGGACGTCGTCACCCCTCCACTTT
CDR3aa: CASRKGTSSPLHF

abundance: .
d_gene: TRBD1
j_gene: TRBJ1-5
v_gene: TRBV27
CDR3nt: TGTGCCAGCAGTCAAGGGACAGGGGTCAATCAGCCCCAGCATTTT
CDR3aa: CASSQGTGVNQPQHF

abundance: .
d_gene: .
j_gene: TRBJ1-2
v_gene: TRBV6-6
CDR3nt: TGTGCCAGCACCCTAACGGGAGGGGGTGGCTACACCTTC
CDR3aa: CASTLTGGGGYTF

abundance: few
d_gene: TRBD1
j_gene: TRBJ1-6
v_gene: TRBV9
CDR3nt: TGTGCCAGCAGCGGACAGGGGAGGGTAGATTCACCCCTCCACTTT
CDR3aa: CASSGQGRVDSPLHF

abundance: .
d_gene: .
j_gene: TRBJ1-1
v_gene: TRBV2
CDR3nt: TGTGCCAGCAGCCAAGAGACAGCTGTGAACACTGAAGCTTTCTTT
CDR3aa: CASSQETAVNTEAFF

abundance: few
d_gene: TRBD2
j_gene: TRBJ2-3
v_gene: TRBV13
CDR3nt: TGTGCCAGCAGCTTGAGACTAGCGGGGGACCTCACAGATACGCAGTATTTT
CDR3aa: CASSLRLAGDLTDTQYF

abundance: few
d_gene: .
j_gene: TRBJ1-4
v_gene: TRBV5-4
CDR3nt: TGTGCCAGCAGGTTGGCAATGGGTGAAAAACTGTTTTTT
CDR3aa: CASRLAMGEKLFF

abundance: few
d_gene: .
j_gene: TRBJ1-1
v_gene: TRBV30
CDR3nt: TGTGCCTGGAGTGTGGGGACACTCATGAACACTGAAGCTTTCTTT
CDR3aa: CAWSVGTLMNTEAFF

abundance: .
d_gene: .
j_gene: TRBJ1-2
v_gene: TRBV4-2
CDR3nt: TGTGCCAGCAGCCTAAAGGGAGGGTTACACGGCTACACCTTC
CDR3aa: CASSLKGGLHGYTF

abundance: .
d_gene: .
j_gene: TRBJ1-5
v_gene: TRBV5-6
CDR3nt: TGTGCCAGCAGCTTAGGGTCTAAGGAGCCCCAGCATTTT
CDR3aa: CASSLGSKEPQHF

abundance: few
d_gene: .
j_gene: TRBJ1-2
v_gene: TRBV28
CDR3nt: TGTGCCAGCAGTTTAGATAACTATGGCTACACCTTC
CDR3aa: CASSLDNYGYTF

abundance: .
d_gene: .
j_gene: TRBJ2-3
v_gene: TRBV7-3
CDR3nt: TGTGCCAGCAGCTTAACGTGGGGACAAGATACGCAGTATTTT
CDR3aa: CASSLTWGQDTQYF